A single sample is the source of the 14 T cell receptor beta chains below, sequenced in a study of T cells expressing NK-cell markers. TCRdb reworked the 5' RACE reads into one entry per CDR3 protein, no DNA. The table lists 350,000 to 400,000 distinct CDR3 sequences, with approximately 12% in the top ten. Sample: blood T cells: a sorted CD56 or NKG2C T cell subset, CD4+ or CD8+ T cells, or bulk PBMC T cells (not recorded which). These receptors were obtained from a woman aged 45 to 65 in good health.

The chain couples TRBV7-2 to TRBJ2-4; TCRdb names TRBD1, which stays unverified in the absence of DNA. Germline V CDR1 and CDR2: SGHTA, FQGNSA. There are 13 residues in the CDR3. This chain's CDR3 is CASSFRGGNIQYF.

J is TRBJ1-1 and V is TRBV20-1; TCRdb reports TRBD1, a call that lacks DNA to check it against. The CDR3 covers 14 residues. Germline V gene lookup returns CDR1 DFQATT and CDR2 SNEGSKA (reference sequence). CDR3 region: CSAGTGGAGTEAFF.

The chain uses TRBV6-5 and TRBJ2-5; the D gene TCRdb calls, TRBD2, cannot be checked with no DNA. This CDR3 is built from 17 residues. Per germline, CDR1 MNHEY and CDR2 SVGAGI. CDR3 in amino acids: CASSYSRLGRAGETQYF.

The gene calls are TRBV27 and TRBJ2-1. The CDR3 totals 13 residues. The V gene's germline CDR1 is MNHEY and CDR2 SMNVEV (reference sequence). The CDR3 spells CASRNGPYNEQFF.

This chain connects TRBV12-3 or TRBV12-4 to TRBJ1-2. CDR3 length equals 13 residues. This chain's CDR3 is CASSFGPKGGYTF.

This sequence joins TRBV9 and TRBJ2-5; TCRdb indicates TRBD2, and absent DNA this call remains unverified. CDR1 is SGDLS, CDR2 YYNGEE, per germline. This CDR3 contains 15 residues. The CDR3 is CASSSRTSGSETQYF.

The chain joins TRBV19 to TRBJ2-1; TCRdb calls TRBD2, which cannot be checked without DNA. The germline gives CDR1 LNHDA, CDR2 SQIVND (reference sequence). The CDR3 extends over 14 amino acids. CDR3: CASSGLAGGPTEFF.

The CDR3: CSVERQGAGNYNSPLHF. The gene calls are TRBV29-1 and TRBJ1-6; TCRdb calls TRBD1, which cannot be checked without DNA. Germline V gives CDR1 SQVTM, CDR2 ANQGSEA. The CDR3 contains 17 residues.

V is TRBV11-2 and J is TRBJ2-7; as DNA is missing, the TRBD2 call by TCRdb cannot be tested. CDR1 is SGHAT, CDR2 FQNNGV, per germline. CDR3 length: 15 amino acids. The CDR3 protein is CASSRREDTTYEQYF.

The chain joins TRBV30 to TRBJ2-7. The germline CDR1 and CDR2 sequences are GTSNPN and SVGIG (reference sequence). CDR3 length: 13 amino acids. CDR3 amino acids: CAWNGPRFYEQYF. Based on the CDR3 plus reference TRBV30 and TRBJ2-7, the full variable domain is SQTIHQWPATLVQPVGSPLSLECTVEGTSNPNLYWYRQAAGRGLQLLFYSVGIGQISSEVPQNLSASRPQDRQFILSSKKLLLSDSGFYLCAWNGPRFYEQYFGPGTRLTVT.

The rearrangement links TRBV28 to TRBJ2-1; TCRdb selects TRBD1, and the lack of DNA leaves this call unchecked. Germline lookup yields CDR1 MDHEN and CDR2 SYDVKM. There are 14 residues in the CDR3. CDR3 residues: CASSAHSGGGKQFF.

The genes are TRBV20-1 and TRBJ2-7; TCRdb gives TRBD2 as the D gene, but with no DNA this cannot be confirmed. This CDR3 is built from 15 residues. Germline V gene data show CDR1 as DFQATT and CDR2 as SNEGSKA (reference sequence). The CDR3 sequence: CSASPLAGGIYEQYF.

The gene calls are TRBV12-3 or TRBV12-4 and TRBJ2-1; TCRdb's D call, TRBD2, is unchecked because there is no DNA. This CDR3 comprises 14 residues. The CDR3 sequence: CASSAGTSSNEQFF.

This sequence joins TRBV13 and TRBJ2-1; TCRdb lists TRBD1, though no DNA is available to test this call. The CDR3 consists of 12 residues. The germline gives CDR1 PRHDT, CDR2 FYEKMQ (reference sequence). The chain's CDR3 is CASNTGDNEQFF.